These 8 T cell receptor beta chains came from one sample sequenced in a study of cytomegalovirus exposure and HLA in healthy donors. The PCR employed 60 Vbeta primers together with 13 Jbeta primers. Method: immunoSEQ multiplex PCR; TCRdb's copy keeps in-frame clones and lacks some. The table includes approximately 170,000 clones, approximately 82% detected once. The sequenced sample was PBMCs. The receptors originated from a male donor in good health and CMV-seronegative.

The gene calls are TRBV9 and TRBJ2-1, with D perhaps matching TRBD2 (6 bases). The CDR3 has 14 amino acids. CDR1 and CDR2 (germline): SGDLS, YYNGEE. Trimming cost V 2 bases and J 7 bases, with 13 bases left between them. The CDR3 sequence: CASSVGGVENEQFF. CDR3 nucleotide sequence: TGTGCCAGCAGCGTGGGGGGAGTGGAAAATGAGCAGTTCTTC.

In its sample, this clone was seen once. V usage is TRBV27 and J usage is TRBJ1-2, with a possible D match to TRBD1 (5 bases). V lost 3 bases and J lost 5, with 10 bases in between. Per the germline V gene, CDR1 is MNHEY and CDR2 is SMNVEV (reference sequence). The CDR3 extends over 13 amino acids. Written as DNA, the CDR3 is TGTGCCAGCAGTTTGTCCAGGGTTTATGGCTACACCTTC. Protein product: CASSLSRVYGYTF.

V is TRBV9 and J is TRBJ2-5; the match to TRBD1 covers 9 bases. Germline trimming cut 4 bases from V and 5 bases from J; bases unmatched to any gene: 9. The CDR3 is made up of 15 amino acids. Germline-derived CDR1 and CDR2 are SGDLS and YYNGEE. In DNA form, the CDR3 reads TGTGCCAGCAGCCCACCGGGACAGGGTATGGAGACCCAGTACTTC. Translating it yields CASSPPGQGMETQYF.

This CDR3 reads CASSEKGYYGYTF. CDR3 DNA: TGTGCCAGCAGTGAAAAGGGGTACTATGGCTACACCTTC. The chain carries TRBV2 and TRBJ1-2; D is perhaps TRBD1 (5 bases). Trimming pared 2 bases from V and 3 bases from J, leaving 7 bases between. From germline, CDR1 is SNHLY and CDR2 FYNNEI. The CDR3 contains 13 residues.

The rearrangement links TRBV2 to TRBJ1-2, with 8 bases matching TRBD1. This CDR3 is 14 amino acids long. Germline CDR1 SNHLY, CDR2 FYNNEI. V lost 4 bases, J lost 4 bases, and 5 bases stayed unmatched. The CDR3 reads CASSGAGGVYGYTF. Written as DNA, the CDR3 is TGTGCCAGCAGTGGAGCAGGGGGCGTCTATGGCTACACCTTC.

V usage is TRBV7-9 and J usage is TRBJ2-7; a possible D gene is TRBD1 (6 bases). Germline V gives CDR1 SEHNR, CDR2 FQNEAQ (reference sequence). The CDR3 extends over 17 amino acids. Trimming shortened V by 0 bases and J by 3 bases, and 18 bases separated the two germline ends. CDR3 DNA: TGTGCCAGCAGCTTAGCGAGTCGACAGGAGAACCTCTACGAGCAGTACTTC. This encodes CASSLASRQENLYEQYF.

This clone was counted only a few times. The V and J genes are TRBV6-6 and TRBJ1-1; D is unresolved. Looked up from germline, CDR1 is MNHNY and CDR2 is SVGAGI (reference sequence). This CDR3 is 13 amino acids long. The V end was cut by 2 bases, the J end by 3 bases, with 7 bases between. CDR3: CASSYPGDTEAFF. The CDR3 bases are TGTGCCAGCAGTTACCCCGGGGACACTGAAGCTTTCTTT.

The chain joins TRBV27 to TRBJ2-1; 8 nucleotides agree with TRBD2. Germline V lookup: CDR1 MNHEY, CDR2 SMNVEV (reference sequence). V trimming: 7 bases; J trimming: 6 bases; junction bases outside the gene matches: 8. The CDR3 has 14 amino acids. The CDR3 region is CASTWAGGVNEQFF. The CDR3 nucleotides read TGTGCCAGCACCTGGGCCGGGGGGGTCAATGAGCAGTTCTTC.